These 16 T cell receptor beta chains came from one sample sequenced in a study of blood T cell repertoires in COVID-19 (dated by TCRdb to about 2020). The receptor library was made with the immunoSEQ multiplex PCR assay. Here the immuneACCESS table is served through TCRdb, limited to in-frame sequences with V and J called. Missing clones are a known gap in these copies; in checked studies unresolved V genes cover under half, and the rest lacks a known reason. In all, the sample holds 410,000 or so clones, and approximately 89% of those were seen once. The ten largest clones capture approximately 1.5% of the sample. Sequencing used peripheral blood. These receptors were taken from a woman aged 35 to 49 with COVID-19, enrolled during active disease.

In this sample, this clone turned up a few times. This CDR3 is also generated by other DNA sequences in the sample. The chain is built from TRBV28 and TRBJ1-1; possible D gene TRBD1, 6 bases. The CDR3 runs 15 residues. Germline assignment: CDR1 MDHEN and CDR2 SYDVKM. The germline V and J ends were trimmed by 3 bases and 2 bases, with 13 bases remaining between them. The CDR3 loop is CASSLNTGRNTEAFF. CDR3 DNA: TGTGCCAGCAGTTTGAACACAGGGAGAAACACTGAAGCTTTCTTT.

J is TRBJ1-2 and V is TRBV7-9; D gene ambiguous. Germline V gene data show CDR1 as SEHNR and CDR2 as FQNEAQ (reference sequence). Deletions cut 10 bases from V and 3 bases from J, with 12 bases between. This CDR3 has 12 residues. CDR3 amino acids: CATRDFDYGYTF. The CDR3 DNA follows: TGTGCCACCCGAGACTTTGACTATGGCTACACCTTC. The full variable domain, with the rest looked up from reference TRBV7-9 and TRBJ1-2, is DTGVSQNPRHKITKRGQNVTFRCDPISEHNRLYWYRQTLGQGPEFLTYFQNEAQLEKSRLLSDRFSAERPKGSFSTLEIQRTEQGDSAMYLCATRDFDYGYTFGSGTRLTVV.

The rearrangement joins TRBV28 to TRBJ1-4, with unresolved D. The CDR3 totals 13 residues. Trimming took 4 bases from V and 5 from J, leaving 8 bases between them. Germline CDR1 MDHEN, CDR2 SYDVKM. The CDR3 loop is CASSSGENEKLFF. The CDR3 coding sequence is TGTGCCAGCAGTTCCGGGGAGAATGAAAAACTGTTTTTT.

The J gene is TRBJ2-7, the V gene TRBV12-5; 7 nucleotides agree with TRBD1. This CDR3 spans 13 amino acids. Per germline, CDR1 LGHNT and CDR2 FRNRAP. V lost 5 bases, J lost 6 bases, and 7 bases stayed unmatched. This chain's CDR3 is CASGPSTGTEQYF. As DNA, the CDR3 is TGTGCTAGTGGTCCTTCGACAGGGACCGAGCAGTACTTC.

The chain joins TRBV5-5 to TRBJ1-4; D uncertain. In germline, CDR1 is SGHKS, CDR2 YYEKEE (reference sequence). The CDR3 runs 15 residues. With 2 bases removed from V and 7 bases from J, the gap between germline ends came to 15 bases. The CDR3 DNA follows: TGTGCCAGCAGCTTAGGTGCCGAGTCGGGTGAAAAACTGTTTTTT. Protein sequence: CASSLGAESGEKLFF.

This sequence joins TRBV5-1 and TRBJ2-7; D is ambiguous. The germline CDR1 and CDR2 sequences are SGHRS and YFSETQ. This CDR3 comprises 15 residues. With 1 base removed from V and 2 bases from J, the gap between germline ends came to 13 bases. The CDR3 nucleotides read TGCGCCAGCAGCTTGTGGCAGGAACCTACCTACGAGCAGTACTTC. This translates into CASSLWQEPTYEQYF.

The gene calls are TRBV5-1 and TRBJ2-3; TRBD2 is a possible D gene (6 bases). The germline gives CDR1 SGHRS, CDR2 YFSETQ. V was cut by 4 bases and J by 5 bases, with 17 bases left in between. CDR3 length equals 15 residues. The CDR3 spells CASSVGQRVGDTQYF. Here the CDR3 DNA reads TGCGCCAGCAGCGTGGGTCAGCGGGTTGGAGATACGCAGTATTTT. The whole variable domain, remainder taken from reference TRBV5-1 and TRBJ2-3, is KAGVTQTPRYLIKTRGQQVTLSCSPISGHRSVSWYQQTPGQGLQFLFEYFSETQRNKGNFPGRFSGRQFSNSRSEMNVSTLELGDSALYLCASSVGQRVGDTQYFGPGTRLTVL.

The chain couples TRBV18 to TRBJ1-5; 12 bases line up with TRBD1. V was clipped by 1 base and J by 2 bases; unmatched bases: 6. CDR3 length: 18 residues. Germline V gives CDR1 KGHSH, CDR2 LQKENI. The CDR3 protein is CASSPLGTGGRGNQPQHF. CDR3 sequence (DNA): TGTGCCAGCTCACCACTGGGGACAGGGGGCAGGGGCAATCAGCCCCAGCATTTT.

The chain recombines TRBV24-1 with TRBJ1-6; perhaps TRBD1 as D (6 bases). The CDR3 is 13 amino acids. Germline CDR1 is KGHDR and CDR2 is SFDVKD. Trimming cost V 1 base and J 10 bases, with 7 bases left between them. CDR3 nucleotide sequence: TGTGCCACCAGTGATTTTGGGGGCTCACCCCTCCACTTT. Protein product: CATSDFGGSPLHF.

The chain has TRBV18 and TRBJ1-5; 7 positions match TRBD1. Trimming removed 3 bases from V and 3 bases from J; junction bases left unmatched: 8. Germline V gene sequence: CDR1 KGHSH, CDR2 LQKENI. This CDR3 has 16 amino acids. The CDR3 DNA follows: TGTGCCAGCTCACCTAGATTCGGACAGGACAATCAGCCCCAGCATTTT. Protein: CASSPRFGQDNQPQHF. The full variable domain, its missing parts supplied by reference TRBV18 and TRBJ1-5, is NAGVMQNPRHLVRRRGQEARLRCSPMKGHSHVYWYRQLPEEGLKFMVYLQKENIIDESGMPKERFSAEFPKEGPSILRIQQVVRGDSAAYFCASSPRFGQDNQPQHFGDGTRLSIL.

The CDR3 sequence is CASSWDRYNEAFF. CDR3 sequence (DNA): TGTGCCAGCAGTTGGGACAGATACAATGAAGCTTTCTTT. The gene calls are TRBV6-5 and TRBJ1-1; 7 bases match TRBD1. With V trimmed by 4 bases and J by 7 bases, 6 bases remained unmatched. Germline CDR1 MNHEY, CDR2 SVGAGI. The CDR3 extends over 13 amino acids.

A single count supports this clone. This chain links TRBV6-2 or TRBV6-3 with TRBJ2-1, with TRBD1 matching 10 bases. V trimming: 5 bases; J trimming: 6 bases; junction bases outside the gene matches: 7. Germline V lookup: CDR1 MNHEY, CDR2 SVGEGT. CDR3 length equals 15 residues. The CDR3 sequence: CASSRRTGGVNEQFF. DNA of the CDR3: TGTGCCAGCAGTCGACGGACAGGGGGGGTCAATGAGCAGTTCTTC.

The chain carries TRBV30 and TRBJ2-7, with TRBD2 as a possible D gene (5 bases). Germline CDR1 GTSNPN, CDR2 SVGIG (reference sequence). The CDR3 length is 14 residues. The germline V and J ends were trimmed by 4 bases and 0 bases, with 13 bases remaining between them. The CDR3: CAWKGLRSSYEQYF. The CDR3 DNA is TGTGCCTGGAAAGGACTGAGGAGCTCCTACGAGCAGTACTTC.

This clone is a singleton in its sample. The rearrangement joins TRBV10-3 to TRBJ1-2, with D possibly being TRBD1 (6 bases). This CDR3 contains 11 residues. The V end was cut by 8 bases, the J end by 4 bases, with 8 bases between. The germline V gene encodes CDR1 ENHRY and CDR2 SYGVKD. The CDR3 sequence is CAIQGSYGYTF. The CDR3 DNA is TGTGCCATCCAGGGGTCCTATGGCTACACCTTC.

The chain links TRBV6-4 to TRBJ2-2; D is ambiguous. Per germline, CDR1 MRHNA and CDR2 SNTAGT. Trimming took off 0 bases at V and 6 bases at J, with 2 bases between the two ends. The CDR3 is 12 amino acids. The CDR3 nucleotides are TGTGCCAGCAGTGACTCCGCCGGGGAGCTGTTTTTT. This gives the protein CASSDSAGELFF.

This clone was detected only once. The chain has TRBV12-3 or TRBV12-4 and TRBJ1-4; D remains unclear. The CDR3 is made up of 13 amino acids. The V end was cut by 2 bases, the J end by 8 bases, with 9 bases between. CDR3 amino acids: CASSLSFLEKLFF. The CDR3 DNA sequence: TGTGCCAGCAGTTTAAGCTTTCTCGAAAAACTGTTTTTT.